Detailed here is one T cell receptor (beta chain). Its specificity is unknown. Researchers took RNA transcripts and amplified the TCR beta CDR3 regions from them. The primer set for the first-round RT-PCR of the TCR CDR3 was HTBI. From the multiplex PCR reads, TCRdb called clonotypes with MiXCR, one entry per CDR3 protein. In the table there are 660,000 or so distinct CDR3 sequences, about 45% of which are singletons. This specimen comes from a study of T cells in Graves' hyperthyroidism and ophthalmopathy. Study findings and constraints: Most expanded thyroid clonotypes above 0.001 also appeared in blood. A model of 13 V-J pairs discriminated ophthalmopathy from stable hyperthyroidism.

This CDR3 has 15 amino acids. V was pared by 7 bases and J by 7 bases, with 9 bases of the junction left unmatched. The germline V gene encodes CDR1 KGHDR and CDR2 SFDVKD. Exclusion followed for patients with uncontrolled infection, other autoimmune disease, pregnancy or lactation. The study based diagnoses on clinical symptoms, serum thyroxine and TRAb, thyroid ultrasound and orbital computed tomography. The chain links TRBV24-1 to TRBJ1-2, with TRBD1 matching 12 bases. This receptor was identified in an adult man with Graves' disease, either hyperthyroidism or ophthalmopathy (not recorded which). Sequenced material: peripheral blood or thyroid tissue (not recorded which). The CDR3 here is CATRGAGQGASGYTF. The CDR3 DNA is TGTGCCACCAGAGGGGCGGGACAGGGGGCAAGTGGCTACACCTTC.